Following are 32 T cell receptor beta chains from one sample sequenced in a study of blood T cell repertoires in COVID-19. Here immunoSEQ multiplex PCR was the method, and the copy in TCRdb shows in-frame clones only, minus some. The data hold about 73,000 clones, with roughly 89% observed a single time. The sequencing sample was made of peripheral blood. The receptor source for this set is a man older than 75 with acute or convalescent COVID-19.

J is TRBJ1-2 and V is TRBV6-1; D is perhaps TRBD1 (5 bases). V lost 4 bases to trimming and J lost 2 bases, with 17 bases between them. The CDR3 consists of 16 residues. Germline V gives CDR1 MNHNS, CDR2 SASEGT. CDR3 in DNA: TGTGCCAGCAGTGGAATGGGGCGCACTGAGAACTATGGCTACACCTTC. Protein product: CASSGMGRTENYGYTF.

The V gene is TRBV29-1, the J gene TRBJ2-5; D may be TRBD1 (5 bases). CDR3 length: 13 residues. V shed 4 bases and J shed 1 base, with 10 bases lying between them. CDR1 and CDR2 from the germline V gene are SQVTM and ANQGSEA. The CDR3 loop is CSVGSGLQETQYF. CDR3 nucleotide sequence: TGCAGCGTTGGCTCAGGGCTCCAAGAGACCCAGTACTTC.

This sequence joins TRBV7-3 and TRBJ2-1, with 9 bases that match TRBD1. Germline lookup yields CDR1 SGHTA and CDR2 FQGTGA. Trimming cost V 4 bases and J 1 base; bases outside gene matches: 5. The CDR3 runs to 16 residues. The CDR3 loop is CASSSAGTGSYNEQFF. The DNA of the CDR3 is TGTGCCAGCAGCTCGGCCGGGACAGGGTCCTACAATGAGCAGTTCTTC.

The chain joins TRBV25-1 to TRBJ2-5; 8 positions agree with TRBD1. V shed 4 bases and J 2 bases; nucleotides not matched to a gene: 3. Germline V gives CDR1 MGHDK, CDR2 SYGVNS. This CDR3 has 14 residues. In DNA form, the CDR3 reads TGTGCCAGCAGTGGACAGGGGAGTCAAGAGACCCAGTACTTC. Translated, it gives CASSGQGSQETQYF.

This sequence joins TRBV9 and TRBJ2-2; 10 bases are shared with TRBD2. Germline CDR1 SGDLS, CDR2 YYNGEE. Losses at the gene ends were 1 base for V and 5 bases for J; bases not matched to a gene: 8. The CDR3 extends over 17 amino acids. The CDR3 nucleotides read TGTGCCAGCAGCGTACCAGCGGGAGGGCCTAGGACCGGGGAGCTGTTTTTT. Translated, it gives CASSVPAGGPRTGELFF.

The chain is built from TRBV19 and TRBJ2-4; no firm D call. The germline gives CDR1 LNHDA, CDR2 SQIVND (reference sequence). Between the trimmed V and J ends, which lost 3 bases and 5 bases, there was a span of 11 bases. CDR3 length: 14 residues. In DNA, the CDR3 is TGTGCCAGTAGTATGTACGGCCTAGAAAACATTCAGTACTTC. Residues: CASSMYGLENIQYF.

CDR3 protein: CATSDPPGTGRTGELFF. CDR3 coding DNA: TGTGCCACCAGTGATCCGCCAGGGACAGGGCGAACCGGGGAGCTGTTTTTT. This chain joins TRBV24-1 and TRBJ2-2, with 9 bases matching TRBD1. Germline CDR1 reads KGHDR; CDR2 reads SFDVKD. The CDR3 totals 17 residues. Trimming removed 3 bases from V and 5 bases from J; junction bases left unmatched: 9.

This clone was seen only a few times. The genes are TRBV6-2 or TRBV6-3 and TRBJ2-2; 14 bases map to TRBD2. CDR1 and CDR2 from the germline V gene are MNHEY and SVGEGT. The CDR3 runs 18 residues. The J segment lost 5 bases and the V segment lost 6 bases, leaving 11 bases of the junction unmatched. This CDR3 reads CASSPSGLAGVKTGELFF. CDR3 sequence (DNA): TGTGCCAGCAGCCCTTCGGGACTAGCGGGAGTAAAAACCGGGGAGCTGTTTTTT.

The chain combines TRBV19 with TRBJ2-5; TRBD2 aligns across 7 bases. The J segment lost 3 bases and the V segment lost 3 bases, leaving 10 bases of the junction unmatched. Germline-derived CDR1 and CDR2 are LNHDA and SQIVND (reference sequence). The CDR3 runs 16 residues. The CDR3 sequence: CASSILGGGEKETQYF. The CDR3 nucleotides are TGTGCCAGTAGTATTCTGGGCGGGGGAGAGAAAGAGACCCAGTACTTC.

This clone occurred a few times. The V gene is TRBV10-3, the J gene TRBJ1-4, with TRBD1 matching 9 bases. The V and J ends lost 11 bases and 7 bases, in that order; junction bases with no gene match: 5. This CDR3 spans 12 amino acids. The germline V gene encodes CDR1 ENHRY and CDR2 SYGVKD. DNA of the CDR3: TGTGCCGTTGGGACAGGGAGTGAAAAACTGTTTTTT. Its translation: CAVGTGSEKLFF.

This rearrangement joins TRBV6-5 to TRBJ1-5; tentative D call: TRBD1 (5 bases). The CDR3 runs to 13 residues. Germline V gene data show CDR1 as MNHEY and CDR2 as SVGAGI. Trimming left V 5 bases short and J 3 bases short, with 8 bases between. The DNA of the CDR3 is TGTGCCAGCAGTAAACAGGACAATCAGCCCCAGCATTTT. Protein: CASSKQDNQPQHF.

The chain recombines TRBV4-1 with TRBJ1-1; D possibly corresponds to TRBD1 (5 bases). The CDR3 has 15 residues. V was clipped by 2 bases and J by 1 base, with 11 bases between them. Germline loops: CDR1 MGHRA, CDR2 YSYEKL. The CDR3 DNA reads as TGCGCCAGCAGCCAAAGAAGACAGAAGAACACTGAAGCTTTCTTT. It translates to CASSQRRQKNTEAFF.

The CDR3 spells CASGSRGYGYTF. CDR3 bases: TGTGCCAGCGGTTCCCGGGGGTATGGCTACACCTTC. This chain connects TRBV6-5 to TRBJ1-2, with D possibly being TRBD1 (5 bases). Trimming stripped 8 bases from V and 5 bases from J, with 12 bases between. CDR1 is MNHEY, CDR2 SVGAGI, per germline. The CDR3 runs 12 residues.

The rearrangement links TRBV2 to TRBJ1-5; D unclear. Germline values: CDR1 SNHLY, CDR2 FYNNEI. The CDR3 has 17 residues. V lost 0 bases to trimming and J lost 1 base, with 13 bases between them. The CDR3 loop reads CASSEALAAVSNQPQHF. CDR3 nucleotides: TGTGCCAGCAGTGAAGCTTTGGCGGCCGTGAGCAATCAGCCCCAGCATTTT.

The chain joins TRBV7-2 to TRBJ2-7, with 13 bases fitting TRBD2. V was pared by 5 bases and J by 4 bases, with 2 bases of the junction left unmatched. The CDR3 is 14 amino acids. Germline V gene sequence: CDR1 SGHTA, CDR2 FQGNSA. CDR3 protein: CASSRTSGRYEQYF. DNA for the CDR3: TGTGCCAGCAGCCGGACTAGCGGGAGATACGAGCAGTACTTC. Using reference TRBV7-2 and TRBJ2-7 for the parts outside the CDR3, the full variable domain is GAGVSQSPSNKVTEKGKDVELRCDPISGHTALYWYRQSLGQGLEFLIYFQGNSAPDKSGLPSDRFSAERTGGSVSTLTIQRTQQEDSAVYLCASSRTSGRYEQYFGPGTRLTVT.

The rearrangement links TRBV2 to TRBJ1-2; 8 positions match TRBD1. Germline V gene data show CDR1 as SNHLY and CDR2 as FYNNEI. This CDR3 region has 12 residues. J lost 6 bases, V lost 9 bases, and 6 bases had no gene match. CDR3 sequence (DNA): TGTGCCAGTGTTGGACAGGGTGATGGCTACACCTTC. This sequence encodes CASVGQGDGYTF.

Points on this clone: The identical CDR3 is also encoded by other nucleotide sequences in the sample. V gene TRBV18 combines with J gene TRBJ1-1, with D possibly matching TRBD1 (5 bases). The V gene lost 5 bases and the J gene lost 1 base, with 8 bases spanning the gap. The CDR3 contains 13 residues. Germline CDR1 and CDR2: KGHSH and LQKENI. CDR3 region: CASSSQGNTEAFF. The CDR3 DNA follows: TGTGCCAGCTCATCCCAGGGGAACACTGAAGCTTTCTTT.

V usage is TRBV9 and J usage is TRBJ2-1, with 10 bases identical to TRBD2. V shed 3 bases and J 2 bases; nucleotides not matched to a gene: 8. The CDR3 has 17 residues. The germline CDR1 and CDR2 sequences are SGDLS and YYNGEE. CDR3 sequence reads: CASSAGALAGTYNEQFF. CDR3 bases: TGTGCCAGCAGCGCAGGGGCACTAGCGGGGACCTACAATGAGCAGTTCTTC.

The rearrangement links TRBV7-3 to TRBJ1-2; TRBD1 might be the D (5 bases). Germline V gene data show CDR1 as SGHTA and CDR2 as FQGTGA. The CDR3 spans 14 residues. Trimming removed 0 bases at V and 7 bases at J, with 12 bases between. CDR3 coding DNA: TGTGCCAGCAGCTTAACCCGCGCAGGGTCTGGCTACACCTTC. It specifies CASSLTRAGSGYTF.

The V and J genes are TRBV5-4 and TRBJ2-5, with 8 positions matching TRBD1. Germline V gene sequence: CDR1 SGHNT, CDR2 YYREEE (reference sequence). Trimming cost V 4 bases and J 4 bases; bases outside gene matches: 6. The length of the CDR3 is 14 residues. CDR3 region: CASSVGQGGETQYF. The CDR3 DNA reads TGTGCCAGCAGCGTAGGACAGGGTGGAGAGACCCAGTACTTC.

The rearrangement joins TRBV6-5 to TRBJ2-1; D is possibly TRBD2 (7 bases). Germline-derived CDR1 and CDR2 are MNHEY and SVGAGI. Trimming took 7 bases from V and 9 from J, leaving 13 bases between them. This CDR3 spans 12 amino acids. The CDR3 DNA is TGTGCCAGCATCGAGGGGGGGAGTGAGCAGTTCTTC. This translates into CASIEGGSEQFF.

V usage is TRBV6-5 and J usage is TRBJ1-1; D is ambiguous. Germline loops: CDR1 MNHEY, CDR2 SVGAGI. The V end was cut by 0 bases, the J end by 0 bases, with 5 bases between. The CDR3 has 14 amino acids. The CDR3 nucleotides are TGTGCCAGCAGTTACTCGAGGATGAACACTGAAGCTTTCTTT. Residues: CASSYSRMNTEAFF.

This clone came up once. V is TRBV19 and J is TRBJ2-3; 15 bases match TRBD2. CDR1 LNHDA and CDR2 SQIVND come from the germline V gene (reference sequence). This CDR3 has 15 amino acids. Trimming at V came to 8 bases and at J to 4 bases, leaving 4 bases not matched to a gene. The CDR3 loop is CASSGLAGGSDTQYF. The CDR3 DNA reads TGTGCCAGTTCGGGACTAGCGGGAGGATCAGATACGCAGTATTTT. Full variable domain (outside the CDR3, taken from reference TRBV19 and TRBJ2-3): DGGITQSPKYLFRKEGQNVTLSCEQNLNHDAMYWYRQDPGQGLRLIYYSQIVNDFQKGDIAEGYSVSREKKESFPLTVTSAQKNPTAFYLCASSGLAGGSDTQYFGPGTRLTVL.

The J gene is TRBJ1-1, the V gene TRBV29-1; D perhaps matches TRBD1 (5 bases). The V gene lost 6 bases and the J gene lost 1 base, with 15 bases spanning the gap. Germline assignment: CDR1 SQVTM and CDR2 ANQGSEA. The length of the CDR3 is 14 residues. In nucleotides, the CDR3 is TGCAGCGTCGTCGCCGGGACTCCGAACACTGAAGCTTTCTTT. Translating gives CSVVAGTPNTEAFF. Full variable domain (remainder filled in from reference TRBV29-1 and TRBJ1-1): SAVISQKPSRDICQRGTSLTIQCQVDSQVTMMFWYRQQPGQSLTLIATANQGSEATYESGFVIDKFPISRPNLTFSTLTVSNMSPEDSSIYLCSVVAGTPNTEAFFGQGTRLTVV.

The chain's CDR3 is CASSVAGGQNYGYTF. CDR3 DNA: TGTGCCAGCAGCGTAGCCGGCGGACAGAACTATGGCTACACCTTC. The chain joins TRBV9 to TRBJ1-2, with D possibly matching TRBD1 (6 bases). The germline CDR1 and CDR2 sequences are SGDLS and YYNGEE. With 0 bases removed from V and 2 bases from J, the gap between germline ends came to 11 bases. The CDR3 has 15 amino acids.

The chain has TRBV19 and TRBJ2-2; 8 nucleotides agree with TRBD1. CDR1 and CDR2 (germline): LNHDA, SQIVND (reference sequence). Trimming removed 6 bases from V and 1 base from J; junction bases left unmatched: 4. The CDR3 is 15 residues long. The DNA of the CDR3 is TGTGCCAGTAGGCTGGGACAGGAGAACACCGGGGAGCTGTTTTTT. Translated, it gives CASRLGQENTGELFF.

The chain is built from TRBV6-5 and TRBJ2-3; D perhaps matches TRBD2 (6 bases). CDR1 is MNHEY and CDR2 is SVGAGI in the germline V gene. The V gene lost 0 bases and the J gene lost 1 base, with 8 bases spanning the gap. This CDR3 has 15 amino acids. In DNA form, the CDR3 reads TGTGCCAGCAGTTACTCGGCTAGCGGCACAGATACGCAGTATTTT. This gives the protein CASSYSASGTDTQYF.

This clone was counted between two and nine times. V usage is TRBV30 and J usage is TRBJ2-5, with unresolved D. V was trimmed by 4 bases and J by 4 bases, leaving 10 bases between them. CDR1 is GTSNPN, CDR2 SVGIG, per germline (reference sequence). The CDR3 is 12 residues long. In nucleotides, the CDR3 is TGTGCCTGGAATGAGCCTCCAGAGACCCAGTACTTC. Translating gives CAWNEPPETQYF.

The rearrangement links TRBV12-5 to TRBJ1-1; perhaps TRBD1 as D (6 bases). CDR3 size: 13 residues. V was pared by 1 base and J by 10 bases, with 13 bases between. Germline lookup yields CDR1 LGHNT and CDR2 FRNRAP. For the CDR3, the DNA is TGTGCTAGTGGTTTGGGACAGGCGGTGGGAGCTTTCTTT. Protein: CASGLGQAVGAFF.

The chain carries TRBV5-4 and TRBJ2-3; D is unclear. V shed 1 base and J shed 0 bases, with 6 bases lying between them. The CDR3 length is 14 residues. Germline V lookup: CDR1 SGHNT, CDR2 YYREEE (reference sequence). The CDR3 DNA reads as TGTGCCAGCAGCTTGACATCAAGCACAGATACGCAGTATTTT. This sequence encodes CASSLTSSTDTQYF.

V usage is TRBV6-5 and J usage is TRBJ2-7; D call uncertain. The CDR3 is 14 amino acids. The germline gives CDR1 MNHEY, CDR2 SVGAGI. Deletions cut 0 bases from V and 6 bases from J, with 12 bases between. CDR3 nucleotides: TGTGCCAGCAGTTACTCGCCCCCGACAAGCGAGCAGTACTTC. The encoded protein is CASSYSPPTSEQYF.

CDR3 in amino acids: CASSLVAGTNQPQHF. The CDR3 DNA follows: TGTGCCAGCAGCTTAGTGGCGGGCACTAATCAGCCCCAGCATTTT. V and J are TRBV7-8 and TRBJ1-5, with D uncertain. Per the germline V gene, CDR1 is SGHVS and CDR2 is FQNEAQ. The CDR3 totals 15 residues. V lost 1 base, J lost 4 bases, and 11 bases lay in between. Complete variable domain (other parts from reference TRBV7-8 and TRBJ1-5): GAGVSQSPRYKVAKRGQDVALRCDPISGHVSLFWYQQALGQGPEFLTYFQNEAQLDKSGLPSDRFFAERPEGSVSTLKIQRTQQEDSAVYLCASSLVAGTNQPQHFGDGTRLSIL.